Below are 22 T cell receptor beta chains sequenced from a single sample in a study of T cells in Graves' hyperthyroidism and ophthalmopathy. RNA transcripts gave rise to amplified TCR beta CDR3 regions. First-round RT-PCR of the TCR CDR3 relied on the HTBI primer set. TCRdb reprocessed the multiplex PCR reads with MiXCR, giving one entry per CDR3 protein. Here the sample spans hundreds of thousands of distinct CDR3 sequences, around 13% being singletons. The sequenced sample consisted of blood. Every receptor here comes from a woman in her forties or fifties with Graves' ophthalmopathy.

In this sample, this clonotype turned up many times. V and J are TRBV30 and TRBJ2-7; D possibly corresponds to TRBD2 (5 bases). There are 14 residues in the CDR3. The germline gives CDR1 GTSNPN, CDR2 SVGIG (reference sequence). Trimming left V 3 bases short and J 7 bases short, with 19 bases between. The DNA for the CDR3 is TGTGCCTGGAGGGGGAACGGACTTTTGGGGGAGCAGTACTTC. The encoded protein is CAWRGNGLLGEQYF.

This clonotype has at least ten counts. This chain links TRBV15 with TRBJ2-1; 10 nucleotides align to TRBD2. V lost 1 base and J lost 0; bases outside the gene matches: 3. This CDR3 region has 17 residues. Germline lookup yields CDR1 LNHNV and CDR2 YYDKDF (reference sequence). The DNA of the CDR3 is TGTGCCACCAGCAGAGGCCGGACTAGCGGCTCCTACAATGAGCAGTTCTTC. Protein product: CATSRGRTSGSYNEQFF.

This clonotype showed up many times. This rearrangement joins TRBV19 to TRBJ1-2, with TRBD1 as a possible D gene (6 bases). V was pared by 4 bases and J by 4 bases, with 10 bases between. The CDR3 sequence is 13 residues long. Germline loops: CDR1 LNHDA, CDR2 SQIVND (reference sequence). CDR3 amino acids: CASSKDSGYGYTF. The CDR3 nucleotides read TGTGCCAGTAGTAAGGACAGCGGCTATGGCTACACCTTC.

The J gene is TRBJ2-7, the V gene TRBV29-1; D is unclear. V lost 1 base, J lost 7 bases, and 14 bases lay in between. The germline V gene encodes CDR1 SQVTM and CDR2 ANQGSEA. The CDR3 covers 13 residues. CDR3 in amino acids: CSVEAGQAREQYF. DNA for the CDR3: TGCAGCGTTGAAGCGGGCCAGGCCCGGGAGCAGTACTTC.

At least ten counts were recorded for this clonotype. The V and J genes are TRBV6-1 and TRBJ2-7; 9 positions agree with TRBD2. CDR1 and CDR2 (germline): MNHNS, SASEGT. CDR3 length equals 15 residues. J lost 3 bases, V lost 4 bases, and 7 bases had no gene match. The CDR3 here is CASSATSGSSYEQYF. The DNA for the CDR3 is TGTGCCAGCAGTGCAACTAGCGGGTCCAGCTACGAGCAGTACTTC.

Only one count was recorded for this clonotype. The chain employs TRBV2 and TRBJ1-3, with a possible D match to TRBD1 (5 bases). Deletions cut 6 bases from V and 0 bases from J, with 12 bases between. The CDR3 length is 15 residues. The germline V gene encodes CDR1 SNHLY and CDR2 FYNNEI. The CDR3 loop is CASRAGTSSGNTIYF. The CDR3 coding sequence is TGTGCCAGCAGAGCCGGGACGAGCTCTGGAAACACCATATATTTT.

The chain has TRBV11-3 and TRBJ2-3, with 10 bases identical to TRBD1. V was clipped by 5 bases and J by 2 bases; unmatched bases: 4. Germline V gives CDR1 SGHNT, CDR2 YENEEA. The CDR3 loop spans 15 amino acids. The CDR3 reads CASSRDRGYTDTQYF. CDR3 nucleotide sequence: TGTGCCAGCAGCCGGGACAGGGGATACACAGATACGCAGTATTTT. The complete variable domain, with remaining parts taken from reference TRBV11-3 and TRBJ2-3, reads EAGVVQSPRYKIIEKKQPVAFWCNPISGHNTLYWYLQNLGQGPELLIRYENEEAVDDSQLPKDRFSAERLKGVDSTLKIQPAELGDSAVYLCASSRDRGYTDTQYFGPGTRLTVL.

Ten or more counts support this clonotype. The chain links TRBV5-6 to TRBJ2-3; 9 nucleotides align to TRBD2. J lost 0 bases, V lost 6 bases, and 5 bases had no gene match. From germline, CDR1 is SGHDT and CDR2 YYEEEE. The CDR3 contains 15 residues. CDR3: CASKEAGGSTDTQYF. The CDR3 bases are TGTGCCAGCAAGGAGGCGGGAGGGAGCACAGATACGCAGTATTTT.

This chain joins TRBV24-1 and TRBJ2-1; 11 bases map to TRBD1. The trim removed 4 bases at V and 2 bases at J, leaving 3 bases unmatched. The CDR3 spans 16 residues. The germline V gene encodes CDR1 KGHDR and CDR2 SFDVKD. In nucleotides, the CDR3 is TGTGCCACCAGTGACCCGGGACAGGGGGCCTACAATGAGCAGTTCTTC. Its translation is CATSDPGQGAYNEQFF.

The gene calls are TRBV5-8 and TRBJ2-7; TRBD2 matches at 8 bases. This CDR3 region has 18 residues. Trimming removed 4 bases from V and 2 bases from J; junction bases left unmatched: 17. In germline, CDR1 is SGHTS, CDR2 YDEGEE. The CDR3 reads CASSKRARLSGSPYEQYF. CDR3 coding DNA: TGTGCCAGCAGCAAACGAGCCCGCTTAAGCGGGAGTCCCTACGAGCAGTACTTC.

The V and J genes are TRBV10-3 and TRBJ1-2; TRBD1 matches at 7 bases. The germline V gene has CDR1 ENHRY and CDR2 SYGVKD. This CDR3 has 16 amino acids. V trimming: 2 bases; J trimming: 2 bases; junction bases outside the gene matches: 8. The CDR3 bases are TGTGCCATCAGTGAGCCTAAAATCAGGGGGAACTATGGCTACACCTTC. It specifies CAISEPKIRGNYGYTF.

Notes on this clonotype: This may stem from a read error, because a much larger clone lies one nucleotide away. The gene calls are TRBV28 and TRBJ2-7; D is undetermined. Trimming cost V 3 bases and J 0 bases, with 9 bases left between them. Per the germline V gene, CDR1 is MDHEN and CDR2 is SYDVKM. There are 14 residues in the CDR3. DNA for the CDR3: TGTGCCAGCAGTTTGGCAGCCTTCTCCTACGAGCAGTACTTC. Translated, it gives CASSLAAFSYEQYF.

In this sample, this clonotype turned up a few times. The J gene is TRBJ2-7, the V gene TRBV14; 7 bases fit TRBD1. The junction had 13 bases not matched to a gene; V was cut back by 4 bases and J by 7 bases. CDR3 size: 15 residues. Germline loops: CDR1 SGHDN, CDR2 FVKESK. The CDR3 region has the DNA TGTGCCAGCAGCCCTCACAGGGGCACGGGCTCGGAGCAGTACTTC. Protein product: CASSPHRGTGSEQYF.

The chain carries TRBV3-1 and TRBJ2-1, with 9 bases lining up with TRBD1. Unmatched junction bases numbered 18, after V lost 6 bases and J lost 6 bases. The germline CDR1 and CDR2 sequences are LGHDT and YNNKEL (reference sequence). The CDR3 has 18 amino acids. The CDR3 here is CASSHVVPPGQGVNEQFF. The CDR3 DNA reads TGTGCCAGCAGTCACGTAGTCCCACCGGGACAGGGAGTCAATGAGCAGTTCTTC.

This clonotype appeared a few times. The chain combines TRBV20-1 with TRBJ2-5, with 8 nucleotides matching TRBD2. Germline V lookup: CDR1 DFQATT, CDR2 SNEGSKA (reference sequence). The length of the CDR3 is 13 residues. Trimming removed 5 bases from V and 5 bases from J; junction bases left unmatched: 7. The CDR3 reads CSAAPTSDETQYF. As DNA, the CDR3 is TGCAGTGCTGCACCGACTAGCGACGAGACCCAGTACTTC.

This clonotype occurred many times. The chain combines TRBV7-6 with TRBJ2-7; 10 bases align to TRBD2. Germline CDR1 SGHVS, CDR2 FNYEAQ. The CDR3 has 16 residues. V was pared by 0 bases and J by 1 base, with 3 bases of the junction left unmatched. CDR3 sequence: CASSLAASGRSYEQYF. DNA of the CDR3: TGTGCCAGCAGCTTAGCGGCTAGCGGGAGATCCTACGAGCAGTACTTC. Using reference TRBV7-6 and TRBJ2-7 for the parts outside the CDR3, the full variable domain is GAGVSQSPRYKVTKRGQDVALRCDPISGHVSLYWYRQALGQGPEFLTYFNYEAQQDKSGLPNDRFSAERPEGSISTLTIQRTEQRDSAMYRCASSLAASGRSYEQYFGPGTRLTVT.

This clonotype was detected only a few times. This rearrangement joins TRBV28 to TRBJ2-1; possibly TRBD2 for D (5 bases). V lost 10 bases and J 8 bases, leaving 15 bases between the germline ends. The CDR3 has 12 amino acids. Germline CDR1 reads MDHEN; CDR2 reads SYDVKM. The DNA of the CDR3 is TGTGCCATCTCCGACTACAGCTATGAGCAGTTCTTC. Amino acids: CAISDYSYEQFF.

This clonotype showed up just a few times. The CDR3 spells CATSRTTRDLDALNSNTGELFF. The CDR3 DNA sequence: TGTGCCACCAGCAGAACAACCCGGGACCTCGATGCACTTAACTCGAACACCGGGGAGCTGTTTTTT. J is TRBJ2-2 and V is TRBV15, with D perhaps matching TRBD1 or TRBD2 (5 bases each). Trimming removed 2 bases from V and 0 bases from J, with 28 bases in between. The CDR3 has 22 residues. Germline V gene lookup returns CDR1 LNHNV and CDR2 YYDKDF (reference sequence).

This clonotype was seen repeatedly, ten times or more. This rearrangement joins TRBV20-1 to TRBJ2-3, with 8 bases that match TRBD2. CDR3 length: 14 residues. J gave up 3 bases and V 6 bases, and 8 bases lay outside the gene matches. Germline-derived CDR1 and CDR2 are DFQATT and SNEGSKA (reference sequence). CDR3 protein: CSAPGIAGTDTQYF. In DNA, the CDR3 is TGCAGTGCCCCCGGGATAGCGGGGACAGATACGCAGTATTTT.

The chain uses TRBV2 and TRBJ2-2, with D perhaps matching TRBD2 (5 bases). The germline V gene encodes CDR1 SNHLY and CDR2 FYNNEI. The V end lost 6 bases, the J end lost 7 bases, and 15 bases lay between the germline ends. CDR3 size: 14 residues. CDR3 in amino acids: CASRRDRRGGELFF. The CDR3 DNA is TGTGCCAGCAGGAGGGATAGAAGAGGCGGGGAGCTGTTTTTT.

The table lists this clonotype with many counts. The CDR3 sequence: CASGSSWTSGSSYNEQFF. CDR3 DNA sequence: TGTGCCAGCGGATCCTCCTGGACTAGCGGGAGCTCCTACAATGAGCAGTTCTTC. This chain links TRBV27 with TRBJ2-1; 13 nucleotides agree with TRBD2. The CDR3 is made up of 18 amino acids. J was trimmed by 0 bases and V by 8 bases; bases with no gene match: 10. Germline CDR1 MNHEY, CDR2 SMNVEV (reference sequence).

This clonotype was counted many times. This chain connects TRBV28 to TRBJ1-6, with a weak D call TRBD1 (5 bases). V was cut by 7 bases and J by 5 bases, with 12 bases left in between. Looked up from germline, CDR1 is MDHEN and CDR2 is SYDVKM. The CDR3 loop spans 14 amino acids. CDR3 sequence: CASTPGGNNSPLHF. The CDR3, as DNA: TGTGCCAGCACCCCCGGGGGTAATAATTCACCCCTCCACTTT.